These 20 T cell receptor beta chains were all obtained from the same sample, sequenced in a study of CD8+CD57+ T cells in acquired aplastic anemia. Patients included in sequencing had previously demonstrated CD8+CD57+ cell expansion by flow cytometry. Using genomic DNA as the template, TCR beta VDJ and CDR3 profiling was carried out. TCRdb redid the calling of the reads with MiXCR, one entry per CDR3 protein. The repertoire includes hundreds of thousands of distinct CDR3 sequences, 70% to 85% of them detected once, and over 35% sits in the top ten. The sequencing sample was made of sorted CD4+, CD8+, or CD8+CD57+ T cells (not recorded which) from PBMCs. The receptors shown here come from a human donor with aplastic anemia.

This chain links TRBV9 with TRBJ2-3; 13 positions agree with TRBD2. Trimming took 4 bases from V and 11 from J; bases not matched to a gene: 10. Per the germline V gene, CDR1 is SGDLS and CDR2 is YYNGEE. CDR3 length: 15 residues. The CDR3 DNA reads TGTGCCAGCAGCCCCTGGACTAGCGGGAGTAATGAGCAGTATTTT. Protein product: CASSPWTSGSNEQYF.

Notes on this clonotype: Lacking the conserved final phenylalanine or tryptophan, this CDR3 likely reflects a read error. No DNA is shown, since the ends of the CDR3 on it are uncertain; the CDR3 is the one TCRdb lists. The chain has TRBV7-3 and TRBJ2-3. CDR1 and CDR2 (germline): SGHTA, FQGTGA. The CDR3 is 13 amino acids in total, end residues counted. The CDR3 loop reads CASSTTRRNQETL.

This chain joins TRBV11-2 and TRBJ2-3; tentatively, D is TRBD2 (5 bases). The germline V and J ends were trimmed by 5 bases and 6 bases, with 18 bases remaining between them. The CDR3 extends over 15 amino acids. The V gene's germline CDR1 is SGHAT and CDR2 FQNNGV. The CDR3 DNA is TGTGCCAGCAGCCCTCATGCGGGCACGCTGGATACGCAGTATTTT. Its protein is CASSPHAGTLDTQYF.

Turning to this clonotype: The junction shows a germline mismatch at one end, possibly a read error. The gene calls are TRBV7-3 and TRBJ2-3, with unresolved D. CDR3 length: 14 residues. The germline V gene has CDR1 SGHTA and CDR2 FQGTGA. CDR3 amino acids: CASSSPGQLKTLSF. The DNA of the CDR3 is TGTGCCAGCAGCTCCCCGGGCCAGCTGAAAACGCTCTCCTTT.

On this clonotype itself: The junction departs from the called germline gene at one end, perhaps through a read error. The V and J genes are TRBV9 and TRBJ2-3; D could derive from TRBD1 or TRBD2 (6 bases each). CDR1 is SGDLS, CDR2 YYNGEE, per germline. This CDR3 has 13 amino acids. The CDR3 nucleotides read TGTGCCAGCGGGGACGGGGGCACCATTCAGTACTTTTTT. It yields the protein CASGDGGTIQYFF.

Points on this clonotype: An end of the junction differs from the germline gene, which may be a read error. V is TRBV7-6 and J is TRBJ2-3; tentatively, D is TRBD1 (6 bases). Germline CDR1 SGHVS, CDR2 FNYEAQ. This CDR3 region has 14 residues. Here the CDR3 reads CASTLGGVPDTHNF. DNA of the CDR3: TGTGCCAGCACCTTAGGGGGAGTCCCCGATACGCACAACTTT.

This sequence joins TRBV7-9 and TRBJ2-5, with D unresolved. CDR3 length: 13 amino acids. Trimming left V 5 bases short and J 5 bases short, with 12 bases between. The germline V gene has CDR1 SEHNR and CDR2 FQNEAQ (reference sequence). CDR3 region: CASSQQSAETQYF. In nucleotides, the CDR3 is TGTGCCAGCAGCCAACAAAGCGCGGAGACCCAGTACTTC.

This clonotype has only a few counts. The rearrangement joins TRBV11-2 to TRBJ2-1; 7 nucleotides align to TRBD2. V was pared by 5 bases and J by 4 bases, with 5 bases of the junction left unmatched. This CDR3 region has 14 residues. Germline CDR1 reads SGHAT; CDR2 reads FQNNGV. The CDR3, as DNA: TGTGCCAGCAGCAATGGACTAGGATACAATGAGCAGTTCTTC. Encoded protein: CASSNGLGYNEQFF.

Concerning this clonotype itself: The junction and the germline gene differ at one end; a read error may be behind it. Written as DNA, the CDR3 is TGCGCCAGCAGCTTAGAAGTGGATAGGGACGAGCAGTACTTC. Translated: CASSLEVDRDEQYF. V and J are TRBV7-2 and TRBJ2-7; no reliable D call. The germline V gene encodes CDR1 SGHTA and CDR2 FQGNSA. CDR3 length equals 14 residues.

The CDR3, as DNA: TGTGCCAGCAGCTCCGCGGGAGGTGGCGGTACGCAGTATTTT. This codes for CASSSAGGGGTQYF. The V gene is TRBV7-8, the J gene TRBJ2-3, with 8 positions matching TRBD2. The CDR3 loop spans 14 amino acids. The germline V gene encodes CDR1 SGHVS and CDR2 FQNEAQ. Trimming took 4 bases from V and 8 from J; bases not matched to a gene: 8. Supplemented by reference TRBV7-8 and TRBJ2-3, the full variable domain reads GAGVSQSPRYKVAKRGQDVALRCDPISGHVSLFWYQQALGQGPEFLTYFQNEAQLDKSGLPSDRFFAERPEGSVSTLKIQRTQQEDSAVYLCASSSAGGGGTQYFGPGTRLTVL.

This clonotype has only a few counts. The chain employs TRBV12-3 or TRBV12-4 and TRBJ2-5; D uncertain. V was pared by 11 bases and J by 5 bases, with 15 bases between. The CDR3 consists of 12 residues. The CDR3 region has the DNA TGTGCCGGCCATTTGGCTAGGGAGACCCAGTACTTC. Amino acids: CAGHLARETQYF.

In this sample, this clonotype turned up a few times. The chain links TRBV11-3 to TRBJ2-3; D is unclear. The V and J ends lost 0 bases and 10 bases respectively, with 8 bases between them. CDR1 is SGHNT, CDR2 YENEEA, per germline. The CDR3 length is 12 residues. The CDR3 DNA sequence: TGTGCCAGCAGCTTAGATCCAGCAGCGCAGTATTTT. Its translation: CASSLDPAAQYF.

DNA for the CDR3: TGTGCCAGCAGCTTAGCCGCTAGCGGGGCCCCTAGCACAGATACGCAGTATTTT. The encoded protein is CASSLAASGAPSTDTQYF. The chain carries TRBV7-6 and TRBJ2-3; 9 bases align to TRBD2. Germline V gene sequence: CDR1 SGHVS, CDR2 FNYEAQ. Trimming took 0 bases from V and 0 from J; bases not matched to a gene: 7. The CDR3 extends over 18 amino acids.

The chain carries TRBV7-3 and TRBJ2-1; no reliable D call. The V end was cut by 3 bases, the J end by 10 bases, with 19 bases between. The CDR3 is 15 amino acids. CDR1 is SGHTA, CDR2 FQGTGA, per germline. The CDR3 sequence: CASSFGRSIVSEQFF. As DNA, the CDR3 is TGTGCCAGCAGCTTTGGAAGGAGCATAGTGAGCGAGCAGTTCTTC.

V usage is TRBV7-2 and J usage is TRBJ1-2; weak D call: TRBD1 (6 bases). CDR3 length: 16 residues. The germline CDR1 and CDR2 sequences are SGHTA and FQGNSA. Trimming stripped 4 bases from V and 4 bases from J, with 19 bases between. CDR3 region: CASSSQSGGGRYGYTF. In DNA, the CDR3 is TGTGCCAGCAGCTCCCAATCGGGGGGGGGCCGCTATGGCTACACCTTC.

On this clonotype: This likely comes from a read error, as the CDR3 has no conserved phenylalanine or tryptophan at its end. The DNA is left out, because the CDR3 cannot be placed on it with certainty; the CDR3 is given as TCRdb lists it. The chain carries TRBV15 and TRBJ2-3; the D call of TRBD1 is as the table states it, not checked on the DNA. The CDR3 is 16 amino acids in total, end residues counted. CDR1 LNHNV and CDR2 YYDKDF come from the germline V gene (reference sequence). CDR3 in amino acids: CATSRGRQGGTESLYS.

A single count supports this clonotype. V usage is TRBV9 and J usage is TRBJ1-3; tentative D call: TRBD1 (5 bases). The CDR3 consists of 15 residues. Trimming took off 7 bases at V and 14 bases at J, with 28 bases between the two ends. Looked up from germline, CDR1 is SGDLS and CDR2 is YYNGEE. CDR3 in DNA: TGTGCCAGCGGGGCAGCTGGGACCACTGGATACATCGTATATTTT. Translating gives CASGAAGTTGYIVYF.

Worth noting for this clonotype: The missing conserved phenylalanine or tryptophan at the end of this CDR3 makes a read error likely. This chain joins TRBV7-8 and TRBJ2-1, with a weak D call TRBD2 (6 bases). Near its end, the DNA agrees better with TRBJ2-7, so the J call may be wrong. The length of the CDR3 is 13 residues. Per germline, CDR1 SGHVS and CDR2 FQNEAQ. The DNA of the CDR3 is TGTGCCAGCAGCGTTGCGGGGATTCATGAGCAGTACTAC. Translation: CASSVAGIHEQYY.

In nucleotides, the CDR3 is TGTGCCAGCAGCGAGGGCCCCTGCACGAAGTACTTC. Amino acids: CASSEGPCTKYF. The V and J genes are TRBV7-9 and TRBJ2-7, with D perhaps matching TRBD2 (5 bases). CDR1 is SEHNR, CDR2 FQNEAQ, per germline (reference sequence). V gave up 5 bases and J gave up 11 bases, with 16 bases separating them. CDR3 length: 12 residues.

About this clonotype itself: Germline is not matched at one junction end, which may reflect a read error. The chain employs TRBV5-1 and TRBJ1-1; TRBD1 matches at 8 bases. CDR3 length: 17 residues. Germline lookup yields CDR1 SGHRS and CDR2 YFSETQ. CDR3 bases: TGTGCCAGCAGCGTGGCCGACGGACAGGGAGGAAACACTGAAGCTTTCTTT. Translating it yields CASSVADGQGGNTEAFF. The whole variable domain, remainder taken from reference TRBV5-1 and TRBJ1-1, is KAGVTQTPRYLIKTRGQQVTLSCSPISGHRSVSWYQQTPGQGLQFLFEYFSETQRNKGNFPGRFSGRQFSNSRSEMNVSTLELGDSALYLCASSVADGQGGNTEAFFGQGTRLTVV.